Each of the 14 T cell receptor beta chains below was sequenced from the same sample in a study of cytomegalovirus exposure and HLA in healthy donors. PCR involved 60 Vbeta and 13 Jbeta primers. TCRdb keeps only in-frame clones here, not all; method: immunoSEQ multiplex PCR. Among approximately 110,000 clones, 74% were seen once, and the ten largest hold about 4%. Sequenced input: PBMCs. These receptors came from a woman between 45 and 65 years old in good health and CMV-seropositive.

The rearrangement uses TRBV5-6 and TRBJ1-6; TRBD1 matches at 8 bases. V dropped 4 bases and J dropped 9; count of bases not matched to a gene: 18. The CDR3 spans 18 residues. Germline CDR1 and CDR2: SGHDT and YYEEEE. DNA for the CDR3: TGTGCCAGCAGCCCGTACCGGGACAGGTCTTCGCTGGGTTCACCCCTCCACTTT. Its translation is CASSPYRDRSSLGSPLHF. The full variable domain, in which reference TRBV5-6 and TRBJ1-6 provide the parts outside the CDR3, is DAGVTQSPTHLIKTRGQQVTLRCSPKSGHDTVSWYQQALGQGPQFIFQYYEEEERQRGNFPDRFSGHQFPNYSSELNVNALLLGDSALYLCASSPYRDRSSLGSPLHFGNGTRLTVT.

The chain links TRBV7-9 to TRBJ1-3; D unresolved. Between the trimmed V and J ends, which lost 0 bases and 0 bases, there was a span of 6 bases. This CDR3 comprises 15 residues. Germline lookup yields CDR1 SEHNR and CDR2 FQNEAQ (reference sequence). CDR3 in DNA: TGTGCCAGCAGCTTAGCCATGAGCTCTGGAAACACCATATATTTT. Protein sequence: CASSLAMSSGNTIYF.

The J gene is TRBJ2-5, the V gene TRBV5-4, with 7 bases matching TRBD2. The V gene's germline CDR1 is SGHNT and CDR2 YYREEE (reference sequence). Trimming took 4 bases from V and 1 from J; bases not matched to a gene: 4. This CDR3 spans 14 amino acids. CDR3 region: CASSLWGGQETQYF. The CDR3 DNA follows: TGTGCCAGCAGCCTCTGGGGGGGCCAAGAGACCCAGTACTTC.

V usage is TRBV9 and J usage is TRBJ1-6; D uncertain. CDR1 is SGDLS, CDR2 YYNGEE, per germline. Trimming left V 3 bases short and J 6 bases short, with 7 bases between. This CDR3 spans 13 amino acids. The CDR3, as DNA: TGTGCCAGCAGCGAGCAAAGTAATTCACCCCTCCACTTT. Its translation: CASSEQSNSPLHF. Looking up the rest from reference TRBV9 and TRBJ1-6 gives the full variable domain: DSGVTQTPKHLITATGQRVTLRCSPRSGDLSVYWYQQSLDQGLQFLIQYYNGEERAKGNILERFSAQQFPDLHSELNLSSLELGDSALYFCASSEQSNSPLHFGNGTRLTVT.

The chain's CDR3 is CASSWTGSNEQYF. Here the CDR3 DNA reads TGTGCCAGCAGCTGGACAGGGTCCAACGAGCAGTACTTC. This sequence joins TRBV28 and TRBJ2-7; 8 positions agree with TRBD1. CDR3 length equals 13 residues. Germline assignment: CDR1 MDHEN and CDR2 SYDVKM. Germline trimming cut 6 bases from V and 5 bases from J; bases unmatched to any gene: 6.

The CDR3 DNA sequence: TGTGCCAGCAGCCCGGGACTAGCGGGCACAGATACGCAGTATTTT. Encoded protein: CASSPGLAGTDTQYF. This chain links TRBV5-4 with TRBJ2-3; 11 bases are shared with TRBD2. Looked up from germline, CDR1 is SGHNT and CDR2 is YYREEE (reference sequence). The CDR3 consists of 15 residues. V trimming: 4 bases; J trimming: 1 base; junction bases outside the gene matches: 2.

This sequence joins TRBV5-6 and TRBJ1-4, with a weak D call TRBD1 (6 bases). CDR1 SGHDT and CDR2 YYEEEE come from the germline V gene. V was trimmed by 0 bases and J by 6 bases, leaving 15 bases between them. The length of the CDR3 is 16 residues. CDR3 protein: CASSLGTGYSDEKLFF. The CDR3 DNA reads as TGTGCCAGCAGCTTGGGAACAGGGTATTCGGATGAAAAACTGTTTTTT.

This clone was observed a few times. J is TRBJ1-2 and V is TRBV21-1; the table's D call TRBD1 went unverified against the DNA. TRBV21-1 is listed as a pseudogene. The CDR3 has 17 residues. The CDR3 here is CASSNSVGQKANYGYTF. Here the CDR3 DNA reads TGTGCCAGCAGCAACTCGGTGGGACAAAAAGCTAACTATGGCTACACCTTC.

The CDR3 bases are TGTGCCAGCAGCGTCTCCCTCGTTCGTCTAGCGGGAGGAGGGACCGGGGAGCTGTTTTTT. Protein sequence: CASSVSLVRLAGGGTGELFF. The chain recombines TRBV4-2 with TRBJ2-2; 11 bases line up with TRBD2. The trim removed 5 bases at V and 5 bases at J, leaving 19 bases unmatched. Germline V gene lookup returns CDR1 LGHNA and CDR2 YNFKEQ. This CDR3 is built from 20 residues.

Here the CDR3 DNA reads TGTGCCAGCAGCTTTAGGGGAACCGGCTACACCTTC. Translating it yields CASSFRGTGYTF. This chain uses TRBV13 with TRBJ1-2; D might be TRBD1 (5 bases). The germline CDR1 and CDR2 sequences are PRHDT and FYEKMQ (reference sequence). The germline V and J ends were trimmed by 3 bases and 8 bases, with 10 bases remaining between them. There are 12 residues in the CDR3.

This clone was found a few times. CDR3 loop: CASSPRGAGGADTQYF. In DNA, the CDR3 is TGTGCCAGCAGTCCCCGGGGAGCGGGGGGGGCAGATACGCAGTATTTT. The rearrangement links TRBV7-3 to TRBJ2-3, with 10 bases matching TRBD2. With 6 bases clipped from V and 4 bases from J, the junction kept 10 bases outside the gene matches. The CDR3 covers 16 residues. Germline assignment: CDR1 SGHTA and CDR2 FQGTGA.

The genes are TRBV5-4 and TRBJ2-2, with D possibly being TRBD1 (6 bases). Per germline, CDR1 SGHNT and CDR2 YYREEE (reference sequence). V lost 3 bases and J lost 0, with 9 bases in between. This CDR3 is 15 amino acids long. CDR3 bases: TGTGCCAGCAGCTCTCAGGGGACGAACACCGGGGAGCTGTTTTTT. Translating it yields CASSSQGTNTGELFF.

This chain connects TRBV27 to TRBJ2-3, with TRBD2 matching 12 bases. Looked up from germline, CDR1 is MNHEY and CDR2 is SMNVEV (reference sequence). The CDR3 loop spans 19 amino acids. The ends lost 2 bases at V and 3 bases at J; junction bases unmatched: 12. The CDR3 nucleotides read TGTGCCAGCAGTTTAGGGCTAGCGGGGGGGCCCTCGGCTACAGATACGCAGTATTTT. It translates to CASSLGLAGGPSATDTQYF.

The CDR3 sequence is CASSSSSLAGGRKSYEQYF. The CDR3 bases are TGTGCCAGCAGCTCGTCGAGTCTAGCGGGGGGCCGAAAATCCTACGAGCAGTACTTC. The chain carries TRBV7-2 and TRBJ2-7; TRBD2 matches at 11 bases. V was clipped by 4 bases and J by 1 base; unmatched bases: 15. The CDR3 runs to 19 residues. Germline V CDR1 and CDR2: SGHTA, FQGNSA.